Shown below are 24 T cell receptor beta chains from a single sample sequenced in a study of beta chain features in type 1 diabetes. Notes on the study in general: In every one of the four CD4+ subsets, TCRB CDR3s were moderately but significantly shorter in Type 1 diabetes patients.

These receptors lack a known antigen. Isolated RNA was reverse transcribed in full, so expressed TCRB transcripts were sequenced. Assay: immunoSEQ multiplex PCR; the TCRdb copy retains only in-frame clones and omits some. The repertoire holds some 170,000 clones, with 63% as singletons. The sample taken for sequencing was naive CD4+ T cells from blood. The receptor set was obtained from a man in his thirties or forties with type 1 diabetes.

This clone showed up just a few times. The V call is TRBV28, the J call TRBJ2-1; 8 positions agree with TRBD1. Germline V gene sequence: CDR1 MDHEN, CDR2 SYDVKM. The CDR3 loop spans 15 amino acids. The junction had 8 bases not matched to a gene; V was cut back by 1 base and J by 9 bases. CDR3 residues: CASSLSGQGNGEQFF. For the CDR3, the DNA is TGTGCCAGCAGTTTATCTGGACAGGGTAACGGTGAGCAGTTCTTC.

The genes are TRBV7-9 and TRBJ1-1; 9 positions match TRBD1. There are 16 residues in the CDR3. J gave up 0 bases and V 3 bases, and 5 bases lay outside the gene matches. Per germline, CDR1 SEHNR and CDR2 FQNEAQ (reference sequence). In DNA form, the CDR3 reads TGTGCCAGCAGCTTCGGACAGGGGAATATGAACACTGAAGCTTTCTTT. Its translation: CASSFGQGNMNTEAFF.

This rearrangement joins TRBV10-2 to TRBJ2-3; weak D call: TRBD2 (6 bases). The V gene's germline CDR1 is WSHSY and CDR2 SAAADI. The CDR3 is 14 residues long. V gave up 2 bases and J gave up 10 bases, with 16 bases separating them. CDR3: CASSEGQGLASQYF. In DNA form, the CDR3 reads TGCGCCAGCAGTGAGGGCCAGGGACTTGCGTCGCAGTATTTT.

The V gene is TRBV5-6, the J gene TRBJ2-4; D might be TRBD1 (6 bases). This CDR3 spans 16 amino acids. CDR1 is SGHDT, CDR2 YYEEEE, per germline. Trimming removed 4 bases from V and 8 bases from J, with 22 bases in between. The CDR3 DNA reads as TGTGCCAGCAGCAAGGGGGTTTCGAGCAAGCGCGACATTCAGTACTTC. As protein: CASSKGVSSKRDIQYF. Using reference TRBV5-6 and TRBJ2-4 for the parts outside the CDR3, the full variable domain is DAGVTQSPTHLIKTRGQQVTLRCSPKSGHDTVSWYQQALGQGPQFIFQYYEEEERQRGNFPDRFSGHQFPNYSSELNVNALLLGDSALYLCASSKGVSSKRDIQYFGAGTRLSVL.

V and J are TRBV2 and TRBJ2-3; D assignment may be TRBD1 or TRBD2 (5 bases each). CDR3 length equals 13 residues. V was clipped by 2 bases and J by 8 bases, with 11 bases between them. CDR1 is SNHLY and CDR2 is FYNNEI in the germline V gene. The CDR3 bases are TGTGCCAGCAGTGAAACCCAGGGAGTTACGCAGTATTTT. Translated: CASSETQGVTQYF. Full variable domain (remainder filled in from reference TRBV2 and TRBJ2-3): EPEVTQTPSHQVTQMGQEVILRCVPISNHLYFYWYRQILGQKVEFLVSFYNNEISEKSEIFDDQFSVERPDGSNFTLKIRSTKLEDSAMYFCASSETQGVTQYFGPGTRLTVL.

The rearrangement links TRBV18 to TRBJ2-1; the D is unclear. Germline V lookup: CDR1 KGHSH, CDR2 LQKENI. The CDR3 has 12 residues. Trimming took off 0 bases at V and 8 bases at J, with 5 bases between the two ends. Here the CDR3 reads CASSPPEYEQFF. The CDR3 bases are TGTGCCAGCTCACCACCTGAATATGAGCAGTTCTTC.

The table lists this clone with a few counts. This chain uses TRBV5-1 with TRBJ1-1; 9 bases match TRBD1. V gave up 4 bases and J gave up 5 bases; unmatched junction bases: 6. The CDR3 is 14 amino acids. The V gene's germline CDR1 is SGHRS and CDR2 YFSETQ. CDR3 region: CASSVDRGGTEAFF. The CDR3 nucleotides are TGCGCCAGCAGCGTGGACAGGGGCGGGACTGAAGCTTTCTTT.

J is TRBJ2-3 and V is TRBV7-2; possible D gene TRBD2, 5 bases. Deletions cut 11 bases from V and 0 bases from J, with 9 bases between. The CDR3 length is 12 residues. CDR1 is SGHTA, CDR2 FQGNSA, per germline. CDR3 nucleotide sequence: TGTGCCGAGGGCACTAGCACAGATACGCAGTATTTT. Translating gives CAEGTSTDTQYF.

The rearrangement links TRBV7-2 to TRBJ2-7; 7 bases map to TRBD1. Unmatched junction bases numbered 13, after V lost 5 bases and J lost 3 bases. CDR3 length: 16 residues. Germline V gene lookup returns CDR1 SGHTA and CDR2 FQGNSA. CDR3 residues: CASSIRPGQESYEQYF. The CDR3, as DNA: TGTGCCAGCAGCATCAGGCCCGGACAGGAGAGCTACGAGCAGTACTTC.

V usage is TRBV2 and J usage is TRBJ2-3; 7 bases are shared with TRBD1. Unmatched junction bases numbered 6, after V lost 3 bases and J lost 3 bases. The germline gives CDR1 SNHLY, CDR2 FYNNEI. This CDR3 is built from 15 residues. The CDR3 here is CASSERQGGTDTQYF. DNA of the CDR3: TGTGCCAGCAGTGAGAGACAGGGTGGGACAGATACGCAGTATTTT.

This clone was recorded a few times. CDR3 sequence reads: CSVERGEAGHLYEQYF. In DNA, the CDR3 is TGCAGCGTTGAGAGGGGTGAGGCGGGGCACCTCTACGAGCAGTACTTC. The V gene is TRBV29-1, the J gene TRBJ2-7; a possible D gene is TRBD2 (6 bases). V was trimmed by 3 bases and J by 3 bases, leaving 21 bases between them. Germline values: CDR1 SQVTM, CDR2 ANQGSEA. The CDR3 consists of 16 residues.

V gene TRBV28 combines with J gene TRBJ1-5; maybe TRBD1 (6 bases). The CDR3 consists of 15 residues. In germline, CDR1 is MDHEN, CDR2 SYDVKM. The V end was cut by 1 base, the J end by 7 bases, with 14 bases between. CDR3 coding DNA: TGTGCCAGCAGTTTATTCCGGGGGCGGACCCAGCCCCAGCATTTT. Protein sequence: CASSLFRGRTQPQHF.

This clone has more than one count but fewer than ten. The V gene is TRBV4-3, the J gene TRBJ2-7, with no clear D. Germline V gene sequence: CDR1 LGHNA, CDR2 YSLEER. This CDR3 has 14 residues. Trimming left V 1 base short and J 2 bases short, with 9 bases between. As DNA, the CDR3 is TGCGCCAGCAGCCAAGGGACGGAAACCTACGAGCAGTACTTC. Its translation is CASSQGTETYEQYF.

This clone turned up a few times. The V gene is TRBV7-2, the J gene TRBJ2-7; possible D gene TRBD2, 5 bases. V gave up 5 bases and J gave up 0 bases, with 14 bases separating them. The CDR3 extends over 15 amino acids. Looked up from germline, CDR1 is SGHTA and CDR2 is FQGNSA. CDR3 coding DNA: TGTGCCAGCAGCGAGGGCACACCGTTCTCCTACGAGCAGTACTTC. Translated, it gives CASSEGTPFSYEQYF.

The rearrangement links TRBV29-1 to TRBJ1-1, with a tentative D call TRBD1 (5 bases). CDR1 SQVTM and CDR2 ANQGSEA come from the germline V gene. The CDR3 is 11 amino acids. Trimming left V 7 bases short and J 5 bases short, with 11 bases between. This chain's CDR3 is CSAARGTEAFF. In DNA form, the CDR3 reads TGCAGCGCGGCGAGGGGAACTGAAGCTTTCTTT.

This sequence joins TRBV9 and TRBJ1-1; D might be TRBD1 (5 bases). The V gene lost 3 bases and the J gene lost 2 bases, with 11 bases spanning the gap. Germline V gene lookup returns CDR1 SGDLS and CDR2 YYNGEE. This CDR3 is built from 14 residues. CDR3 sequence: CASSAAGQNTEAFF. The CDR3 bases are TGTGCCAGCAGCGCGGCAGGACAAAACACTGAAGCTTTCTTT.

CDR3 nucleotide sequence: TGTGCCAGTTCGTATGGGGGGACTTTGTCCTACGAGCAGTACTTC. It encodes CASSYGGTLSYEQYF. The chain links TRBV2 to TRBJ2-7; tentatively, D is TRBD2 (6 bases). The CDR3 runs to 15 residues. Germline V gene lookup returns CDR1 SNHLY and CDR2 FYNNEI. Deletions cut 9 bases from V and 1 base from J, with 19 bases between. Full variable domain (missing parts from reference TRBV2 and TRBJ2-7): EPEVTQTPSHQVTQMGQEVILRCVPISNHLYFYWYRQILGQKVEFLVSFYNNEISEKSEIFDDQFSVERPDGSNFTLKIRSTKLEDSAMYFCASSYGGTLSYEQYFGPGTRLTVT.

J is TRBJ2-2 and V is TRBV10-3, with TRBD1 matching 8 bases. Trimming at V came to 4 bases and at J to 3 bases, leaving 7 bases not matched to a gene. CDR1 is ENHRY, CDR2 SYGVKD, per germline. The CDR3 is 16 residues long. This chain's CDR3 is CAISVMDREYTGELFF. The CDR3 bases are TGTGCCATCAGTGTGATGGACAGGGAGTACACCGGGGAGCTGTTTTTT.

The gene calls are TRBV7-9 and TRBJ2-1; the D is unclear. The CDR3 covers 12 residues. CDR1 is SEHNR and CDR2 is FQNEAQ in the germline V gene (reference sequence). The V end was cut by 1 base, the J end by 6 bases, with 4 bases between. The CDR3 DNA sequence: TGTGCCAGCAGCTTAGGGTCCAATGAGCAGTTCTTC. It translates to CASSLGSNEQFF.

V is TRBV30 and J is TRBJ1-5, with a possible D match to TRBD1 (6 bases). CDR3 length: 13 residues. Germline assignment: CDR1 GTSNPN and CDR2 SVGIG (reference sequence). The V end lost 4 bases, the J end lost 3 bases, and 10 bases lay between the germline ends. DNA of the CDR3: TGTGCCTGGACAGGGGCGACCAATCAGCCCCAGCATTTT. Translating gives CAWTGATNQPQHF.

The chain combines TRBV10-3 with TRBJ2-5, with 10 bases lining up with TRBD2. The junction had 10 bases not matched to a gene; V was cut back by 7 bases and J by 5 bases. CDR1 and CDR2 from the germline V gene are ENHRY and SYGVKD. The CDR3 is 15 amino acids. CDR3 coding DNA: TGTGCCATCACCCGGACTAGCGGAGGCCCGGAGACCCAGTACTTC. Its translation: CAITRTSGGPETQYF.

The chain links TRBV27 to TRBJ2-7, with D perhaps matching TRBD1 (7 bases). Trimming pared 6 bases from V and 3 bases from J, leaving 18 bases between. CDR1 MNHEY and CDR2 SMNVEV come from the germline V gene (reference sequence). The CDR3 spans 15 residues. This CDR3 reads CASSLRQGGNYEQYF. The CDR3 region has the DNA TGTGCCAGCAGCCTCCGGCAGGGGGGTAACTACGAGCAGTACTTC.

The genes are TRBV14 and TRBJ1-2; D is undetermined. There are 16 residues in the CDR3. V was clipped by 0 bases and J by 0 bases, with 11 bases between them. CDR1 SGHDN and CDR2 FVKESK come from the germline V gene. In DNA form, the CDR3 reads TGTGCCAGCAGCCAAGATATCGGTACTTCTAACTATGGCTACACCTTC. Protein: CASSQDIGTSNYGYTF.

J is TRBJ2-1 and V is TRBV29-1; TRBD1 matches at 7 bases. Germline CDR1 is SQVTM and CDR2 is ANQGSEA. This CDR3 region has 14 residues. With V trimmed by 4 bases and J by 7 bases, 10 bases remained unmatched. The CDR3 DNA follows: TGCAGCGTTGCCCCCGGGACAGCCCTAAATGAGCAGTTCTTC. Its protein product is CSVAPGTALNEQFF.